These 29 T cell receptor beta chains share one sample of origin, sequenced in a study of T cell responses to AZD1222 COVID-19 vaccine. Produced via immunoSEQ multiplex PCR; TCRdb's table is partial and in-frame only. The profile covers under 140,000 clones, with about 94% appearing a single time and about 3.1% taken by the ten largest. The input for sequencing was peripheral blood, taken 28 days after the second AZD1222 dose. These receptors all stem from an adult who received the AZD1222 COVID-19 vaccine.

CDR3 in amino acids: CASSLSGDPYEQYF. As DNA, the CDR3 is TGCGCCAGCAGCTTATCAGGGGACCCCTACGAGCAGTACTTC. The rearrangement uses TRBV5-1 and TRBJ2-7, with D perhaps TRBD1 (6 bases). This CDR3 is 14 amino acids long. Germline V gives CDR1 SGHRS, CDR2 YFSETQ. With 2 bases removed from V and 2 bases from J, the gap between germline ends came to 11 bases.

The CDR3 is CASSQDQRTGGGYTF. In nucleotides, the CDR3 is TGTGCCAGCAGCCAAGATCAGAGAACAGGGGGTGGCTACACCTTC. V gene TRBV3-1 (or the pseudogene TRBV3-2) combines with J gene TRBJ1-2; 8 bases agree with TRBD1. Trimming removed 0 bases from V and 7 bases from J; junction bases left unmatched: 7. Per the germline V gene, CDR1 is LGHDT and CDR2 is YNNKEL (reference sequence). The CDR3 consists of 15 residues.

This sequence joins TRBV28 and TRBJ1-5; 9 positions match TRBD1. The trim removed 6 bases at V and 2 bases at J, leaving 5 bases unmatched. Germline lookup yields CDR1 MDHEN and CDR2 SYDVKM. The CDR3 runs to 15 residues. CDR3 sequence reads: CASRYRDRGNQPQHF. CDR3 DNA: TGTGCCAGCAGATACCGGGACAGGGGCAATCAGCCCCAGCATTTT.

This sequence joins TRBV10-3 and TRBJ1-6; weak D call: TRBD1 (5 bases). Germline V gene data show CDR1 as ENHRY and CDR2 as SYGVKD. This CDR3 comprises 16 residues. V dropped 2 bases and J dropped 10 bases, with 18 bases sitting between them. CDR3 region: CAISEGPGHQESPLHF. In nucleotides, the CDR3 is TGTGCCATCAGTGAGGGTCCGGGGCACCAGGAGTCACCCCTCCACTTT.

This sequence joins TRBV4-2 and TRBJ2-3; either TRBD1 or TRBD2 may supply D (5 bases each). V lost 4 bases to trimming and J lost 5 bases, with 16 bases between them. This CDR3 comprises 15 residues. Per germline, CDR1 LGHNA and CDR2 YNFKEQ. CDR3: CASSPRTGPIDTQYF. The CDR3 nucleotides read TGTGCCAGCAGCCCCCGTACGGGGCCAATAGATACGCAGTATTTT.

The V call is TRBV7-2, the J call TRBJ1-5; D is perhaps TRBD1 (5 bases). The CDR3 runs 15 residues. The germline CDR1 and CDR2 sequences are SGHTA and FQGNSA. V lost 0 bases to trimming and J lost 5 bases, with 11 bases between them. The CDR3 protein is CASSLAQAFDQPQHF. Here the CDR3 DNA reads TGTGCCAGCAGCTTAGCACAGGCTTTCGATCAGCCCCAGCATTTT.

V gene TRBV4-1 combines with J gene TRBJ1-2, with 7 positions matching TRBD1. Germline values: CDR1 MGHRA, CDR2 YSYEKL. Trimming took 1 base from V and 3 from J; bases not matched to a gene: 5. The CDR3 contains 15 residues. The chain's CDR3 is CASSQVEGADYGYTF. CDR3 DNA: TGCGCCAGCAGCCAAGTCGAGGGGGCCGACTATGGCTACACCTTC.

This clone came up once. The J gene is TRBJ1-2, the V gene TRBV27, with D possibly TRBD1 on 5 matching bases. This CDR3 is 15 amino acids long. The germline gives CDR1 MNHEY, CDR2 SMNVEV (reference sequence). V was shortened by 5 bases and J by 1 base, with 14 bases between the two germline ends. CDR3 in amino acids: CASSPSGTRNYGYTF. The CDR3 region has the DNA TGTGCCAGCAGTCCCTCCGGGACTCGTAACTATGGCTACACCTTC.

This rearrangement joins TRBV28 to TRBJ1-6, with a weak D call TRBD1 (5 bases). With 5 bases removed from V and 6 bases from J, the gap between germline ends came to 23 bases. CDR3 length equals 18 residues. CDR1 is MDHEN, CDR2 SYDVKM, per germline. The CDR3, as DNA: TGTGCCAGCAGTCGCTCAGACAGTGTCCAATCCACTAATTCACCCCTCCACTTT. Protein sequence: CASSRSDSVQSTNSPLHF. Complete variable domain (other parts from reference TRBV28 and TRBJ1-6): DVKVTQSSRYLVKRTGEKVFLECVQDMDHENMFWYRQDPGLGLRLIYFSYDVKMKEKGDIPEGYSVSREKKERFSLILESASTNQTSMYLCASSRSDSVQSTNSPLHFGNGTRLTVT.

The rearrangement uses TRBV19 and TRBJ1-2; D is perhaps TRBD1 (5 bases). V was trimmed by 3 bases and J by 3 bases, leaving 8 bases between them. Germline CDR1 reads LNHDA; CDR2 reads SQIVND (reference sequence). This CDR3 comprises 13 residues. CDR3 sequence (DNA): TGTGCCAGTAGTATGGGGACTCACTATGGCTACACCTTC. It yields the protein CASSMGTHYGYTF.

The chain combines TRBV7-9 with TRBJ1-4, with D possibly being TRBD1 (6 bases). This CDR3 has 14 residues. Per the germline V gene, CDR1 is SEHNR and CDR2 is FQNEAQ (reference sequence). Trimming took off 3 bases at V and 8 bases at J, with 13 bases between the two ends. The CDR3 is CASSLGGLEEKLFF. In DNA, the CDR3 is TGTGCCAGCAGCTTGGGGGGGCTAGAAGAAAAACTGTTTTTT.

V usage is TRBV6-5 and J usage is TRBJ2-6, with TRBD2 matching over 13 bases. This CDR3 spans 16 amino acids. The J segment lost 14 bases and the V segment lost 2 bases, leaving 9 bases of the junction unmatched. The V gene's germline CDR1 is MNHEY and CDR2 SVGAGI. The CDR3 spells CASSYPPGLAGAFLTF. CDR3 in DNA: TGTGCCAGCAGTTACCCTCCTGGACTAGCGGGAGCCTTCCTGACTTTC.

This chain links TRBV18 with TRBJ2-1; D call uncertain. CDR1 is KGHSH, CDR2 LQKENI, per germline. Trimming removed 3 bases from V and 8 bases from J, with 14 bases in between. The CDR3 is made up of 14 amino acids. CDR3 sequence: CASSPLKSGHEQFF. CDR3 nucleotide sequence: TGTGCCAGCTCACCGTTGAAGTCAGGCCATGAGCAGTTCTTC.

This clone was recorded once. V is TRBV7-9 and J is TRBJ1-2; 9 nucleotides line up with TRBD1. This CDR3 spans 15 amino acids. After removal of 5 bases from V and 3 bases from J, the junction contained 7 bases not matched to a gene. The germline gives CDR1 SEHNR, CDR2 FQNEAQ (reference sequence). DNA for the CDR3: TGTGCCAGCAGCGGCGGGACAGGGTTTGACTATGGCTACACCTTC. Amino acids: CASSGGTGFDYGYTF. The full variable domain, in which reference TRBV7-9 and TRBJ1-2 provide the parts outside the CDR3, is DTGVSQNPRHKITKRGQNVTFRCDPISEHNRLYWYRQTLGQGPEFLTYFQNEAQLEKSRLLSDRFSAERPKGSFSTLEIQRTEQGDSAMYLCASSGGTGFDYGYTFGSGTRLTVV.

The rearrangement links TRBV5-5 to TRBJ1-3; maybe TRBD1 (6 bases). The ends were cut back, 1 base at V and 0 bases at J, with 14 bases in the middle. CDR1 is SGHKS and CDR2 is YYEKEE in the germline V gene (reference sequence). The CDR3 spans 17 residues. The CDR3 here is CASSLFPSQGSGNTIYF. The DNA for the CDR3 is TGTGCCAGCAGCTTGTTTCCCTCACAGGGCTCTGGAAACACCATATATTTT.

In DNA form, the CDR3 reads TGTGCCAGCAGCAAGATGATTCCTGGAAACACCATATATTTT. This codes for CASSKMIPGNTIYF. This rearrangement joins TRBV6-5 to TRBJ1-3; no clear D gene. Germline CDR1 reads MNHEY; CDR2 reads SVGAGI. Trimming left V 6 bases short and J 2 bases short, with 11 bases between. This CDR3 region has 14 residues.

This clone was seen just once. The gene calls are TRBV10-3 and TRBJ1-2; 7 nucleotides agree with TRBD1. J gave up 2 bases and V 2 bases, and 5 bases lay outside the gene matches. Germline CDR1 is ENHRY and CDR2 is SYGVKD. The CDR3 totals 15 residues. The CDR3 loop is CAISEPGGLNYGYTF. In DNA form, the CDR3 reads TGTGCCATCAGTGAGCCAGGGGGATTAAACTATGGCTACACCTTC.

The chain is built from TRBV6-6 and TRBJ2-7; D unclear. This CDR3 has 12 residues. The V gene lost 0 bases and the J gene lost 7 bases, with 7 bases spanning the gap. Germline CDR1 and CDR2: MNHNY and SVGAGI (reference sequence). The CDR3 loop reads CASSYSRREQYF. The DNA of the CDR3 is TGTGCCAGCAGTTACTCGAGGCGGGAGCAGTACTTC.

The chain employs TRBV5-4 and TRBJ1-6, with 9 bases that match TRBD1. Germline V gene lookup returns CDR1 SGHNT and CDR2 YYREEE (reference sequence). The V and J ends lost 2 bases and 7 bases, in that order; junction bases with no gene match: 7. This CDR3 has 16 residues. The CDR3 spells CASSFGQGFGNSPLHF. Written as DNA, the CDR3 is TGTGCCAGCAGCTTCGGACAGGGGTTTGGGAATTCACCCCTCCACTTT.

CDR3 amino acids: CASSHLAYEQYF. In DNA form, the CDR3 reads TGTGCCAGCAGCCACTTGGCCTACGAGCAGTACTTC. V is TRBV3-1 (or the pseudogene TRBV3-2) and J is TRBJ2-7; unclear D gene. Per the germline V gene, CDR1 is LGHDT and CDR2 is YNNKEL (reference sequence). This CDR3 is 12 amino acids long. Deletions cut 3 bases from V and 2 bases from J, with 5 bases between.

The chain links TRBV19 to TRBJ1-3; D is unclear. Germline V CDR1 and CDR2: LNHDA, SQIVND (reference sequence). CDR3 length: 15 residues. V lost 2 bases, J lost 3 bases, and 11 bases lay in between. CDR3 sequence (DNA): TGTGCCAGTAGTATAACCGGGGAAGGTGGAAACACCATATATTTT. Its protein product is CASSITGEGGNTIYF.

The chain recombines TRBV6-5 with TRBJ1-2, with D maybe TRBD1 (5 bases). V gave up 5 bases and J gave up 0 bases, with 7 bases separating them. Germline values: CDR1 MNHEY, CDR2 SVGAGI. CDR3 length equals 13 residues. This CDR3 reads CASSQTANYGYTF. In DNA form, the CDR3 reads TGTGCCAGCAGTCAGACAGCTAACTATGGCTACACCTTC.

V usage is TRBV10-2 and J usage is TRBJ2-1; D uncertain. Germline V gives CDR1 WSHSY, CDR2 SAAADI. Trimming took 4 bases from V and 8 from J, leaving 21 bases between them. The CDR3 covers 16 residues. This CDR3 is CASSVFHAAPRDEQFF. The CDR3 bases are TGCGCCAGCAGTGTGTTTCATGCGGCGCCTCGCGATGAGCAGTTCTTC.

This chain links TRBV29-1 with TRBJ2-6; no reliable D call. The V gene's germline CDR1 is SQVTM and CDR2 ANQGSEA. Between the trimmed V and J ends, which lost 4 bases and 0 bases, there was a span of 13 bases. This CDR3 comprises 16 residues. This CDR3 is CSVGLDASSGANVLTF. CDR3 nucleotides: TGCAGCGTTGGCCTGGACGCAAGCTCTGGGGCCAACGTCCTGACTTTC.

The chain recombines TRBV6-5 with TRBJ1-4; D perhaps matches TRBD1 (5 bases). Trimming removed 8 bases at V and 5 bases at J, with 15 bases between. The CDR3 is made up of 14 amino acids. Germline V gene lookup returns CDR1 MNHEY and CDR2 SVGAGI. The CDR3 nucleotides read TGTGCCAGCGCCCGTTGGGGGGGAAATGAAAAACTGTTTTTT. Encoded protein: CASARWGGNEKLFF.

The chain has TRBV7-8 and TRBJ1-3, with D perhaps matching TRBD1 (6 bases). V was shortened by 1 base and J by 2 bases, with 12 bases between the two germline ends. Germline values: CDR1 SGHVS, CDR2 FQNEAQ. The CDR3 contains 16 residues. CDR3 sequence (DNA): TGTGCCAGCAGCTTAGAGGGGGTCCGCGCTGGAAACACCATATATTTT. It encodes CASSLEGVRAGNTIYF. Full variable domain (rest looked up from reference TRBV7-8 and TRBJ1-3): GAGVSQSPRYKVAKRGQDVALRCDPISGHVSLFWYQQALGQGPEFLTYFQNEAQLDKSGLPSDRFFAERPEGSVSTLKIQRTQQEDSAVYLCASSLEGVRAGNTIYFGEGSWLTVV.

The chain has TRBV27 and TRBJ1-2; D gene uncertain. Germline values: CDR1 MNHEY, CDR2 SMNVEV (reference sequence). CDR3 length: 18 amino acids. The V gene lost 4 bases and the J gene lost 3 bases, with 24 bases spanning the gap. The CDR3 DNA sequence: TGTGCCAGCAGTTCTCTGGACCTGGTTGCACTCGGCGACTATGGCTACACCTTC. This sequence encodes CASSSLDLVALGDYGYTF.

The CDR3: CASSQDTRASSYNSPLHF. The DNA for the CDR3 is TGTGCCAGCAGCCAAGACACCCGGGCCAGCTCCTATAATTCACCCCTCCACTTT. The chain couples TRBV3-1 (or the pseudogene TRBV3-2) to TRBJ1-6; D not resolved. Germline V lookup: CDR1 LGHDT, CDR2 YNNKEL (reference sequence). This CDR3 comprises 18 residues. V was clipped by 0 bases and J by 0 bases, with 12 bases between them.

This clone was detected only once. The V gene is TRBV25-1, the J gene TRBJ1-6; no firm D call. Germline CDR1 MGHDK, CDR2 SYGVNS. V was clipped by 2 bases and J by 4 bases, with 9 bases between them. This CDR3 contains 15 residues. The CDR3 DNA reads TGTGCCAGCAGTGAAGGGCAGCTGTATAATTCACCCCTCCACTTT. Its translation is CASSEGQLYNSPLHF.